The 14 T cell receptor beta chains given below trace back to one sample, sequenced in a study of CD8+ T cells in alopecia areata. The authors extracted RNA and reverse transcribed it into cDNA as the sequencing template. TCRdb's copy holds only in-frame clones and misses some; the assay was immunoSEQ multiplex PCR. The repertoire holds 45,000 to 70,000 clones, with about 96% as singletons. The input for sequencing was CD8+ T cells sorted from blood, taken at week 0. All receptors come from a human donor with alopecia areata.

The V and J genes are TRBV19 and TRBJ1-5, with a possible D match to TRBD1 (5 bases). Germline V gives CDR1 LNHDA, CDR2 SQIVND (reference sequence). CDR3 length: 13 residues. The V and J ends lost 2 bases and 4 bases respectively, with 6 bases between them. In nucleotides, the CDR3 is TGTGCCAGTAGTATAAGGGGAAATCAGCCCCAGCATTTT. This encodes CASSIRGNQPQHF. Looking up the rest from reference TRBV19 and TRBJ1-5 gives the full variable domain: DGGITQSPKYLFRKEGQNVTLSCEQNLNHDAMYWYRQDPGQGLRLIYYSQIVNDFQKGDIAEGYSVSREKKESFPLTVTSAQKNPTAFYLCASSIRGNQPQHFGDGTRLSIL.

Remarks on this clone: A read error may produce the germline difference seen at one junction end. This chain links TRBV9 with TRBJ2-5; maybe TRBD2 (7 bases). The germline V gene encodes CDR1 SGDLS and CDR2 YYNGEE. The CDR3 is 15 amino acids. CDR3 residues: CVSSVWAGATETQYF. CDR3 nucleotide sequence: TGTGTCAGCAGCGTATGGGCGGGGGCCACGGAGACCCAGTACTTC. The complete variable domain, with remaining parts taken from reference TRBV9 and TRBJ2-5, reads DSGVTQTPKHLITATGQRVTLRCSPRSGDLSVYWYQQSLDQGLQFLIQYYNGEERAKGNILERFSAQQFPDLHSELNLSSLELGDSALYFCVSSVWAGATETQYFGPGTRLLVL.

V and J are TRBV6-6 and TRBJ2-5; D is ambiguous. This CDR3 is built from 15 residues. Germline lookup yields CDR1 MNHNY and CDR2 SVGAGI (reference sequence). The germline V and J ends were trimmed by 5 bases and 1 base, with 14 bases remaining between them. CDR3 nucleotides: TGTGCCAGCAGTCCTCGCCTGAACGCCCAAGAGACCCAGTACTTC. Encoded protein: CASSPRLNAQETQYF.

The rearrangement joins TRBV6-5 to TRBJ2-7; 9 bases are shared with TRBD1. The V gene end was trimmed by 4 bases and the J gene end by 3 bases; junction bases not matched to a gene: 4. From germline, CDR1 is MNHEY and CDR2 SVGAGI. The CDR3 spans 14 residues. The CDR3 protein is CASSWLGQGYEQYF. CDR3 DNA sequence: TGTGCCAGCAGTTGGTTGGGACAGGGCTACGAGCAGTACTTC.

The chain combines TRBV15 with TRBJ1-2; D remains unclear. V was pared by 0 bases and J by 6 bases, with 17 bases between. The germline V gene encodes CDR1 LNHNV and CDR2 YYDKDF (reference sequence). This CDR3 has 16 amino acids. CDR3 sequence: CATSRDNGPNRDGYTF. CDR3 DNA: TGTGCCACCAGCAGAGATAACGGGCCGAATCGAGATGGCTACACCTTC.

J is TRBJ2-1 and V is TRBV30; D could derive from TRBD1 or TRBD2 (6 bases each). V gave up 5 bases and J gave up 9 bases, with 14 bases separating them. Germline CDR1 and CDR2: GTSNPN and SVGIG (reference sequence). This CDR3 region has 12 residues. The CDR3 here is CAWAIQGLEQFF. The CDR3 DNA is TGTGCCTGGGCAATACAGGGACTTGAGCAGTTCTTC.

This CDR3 is CASSNGAVSTDTQYF. The DNA of the CDR3 is TGTGCCAGCAGCAACGGGGCGGTCAGCACAGATACGCAGTATTTT. The chain combines TRBV6-4 with TRBJ2-3, with D perhaps given as TRBD1 or TRBD2 (5 bases each). V lost 6 bases and J 0 bases, leaving 13 bases between the germline ends. This CDR3 region has 15 residues. Germline CDR1 is MRHNA and CDR2 is SNTAGT.

The gene calls are TRBV7-8 and TRBJ2-5; D may be TRBD1 (6 bases). CDR1 is SGHVS, CDR2 FQNEAQ, per germline. Trimming took off 5 bases at V and 2 bases at J, with 12 bases between the two ends. The CDR3 has 14 amino acids. CDR3 DNA sequence: TGTGCCAGCAGCGACGACAGGTTACAAGAGACCCAGTACTTC. It specifies CASSDDRLQETQYF.

The chain joins TRBV19 to TRBJ2-4, with D possibly matching TRBD1 (6 bases). The CDR3 runs to 15 residues. Germline V gives CDR1 LNHDA, CDR2 SQIVND (reference sequence). Trimming cost V 3 bases and J 1 base, with 10 bases left between them. CDR3 sequence reads: CASSIYGQAKNIQYF. In DNA form, the CDR3 reads TGTGCCAGTAGTATCTACGGACAGGCCAAAAACATTCAGTACTTC.

The rearrangement links TRBV6-5 to TRBJ2-1; D ambiguous. CDR1 MNHEY and CDR2 SVGAGI come from the germline V gene. The length of the CDR3 is 13 residues. V lost 5 bases and J 7 bases, leaving 12 bases between the germline ends. The CDR3: CASSVPAKNEQFF. CDR3 sequence (DNA): TGTGCCAGCAGTGTCCCGGCCAAGAATGAGCAGTTCTTC.

The chain joins TRBV30 to TRBJ2-7; D possibly uses TRBD1 or TRBD2 (5 bases each). V shed 0 bases and J shed 3 bases, with 12 bases lying between them. Germline V gene sequence: CDR1 GTSNPN, CDR2 SVGIG (reference sequence). There are 14 residues in the CDR3. This CDR3 reads CAWSVPGADYEQYF. DNA of the CDR3: TGTGCCTGGAGTGTACCCGGGGCAGACTACGAGCAGTACTTC.

This clone was recorded once. CDR3 protein: CSVEGQSTYEQYF. The CDR3 bases are TGCAGCGTTGAAGGACAGTCCACCTACGAGCAGTACTTC. The chain combines TRBV29-1 with TRBJ2-7; weak D call: TRBD1 (5 bases). Germline V CDR1 and CDR2: SQVTM, ANQGSEA. The CDR3 sequence is 13 residues long. Trimming stripped 1 base from V and 2 bases from J, with 9 bases between.

The DNA for the CDR3 is TGCAGCGTTGAACGGCAGGGTTTTGAAGCTTTCTTT. Translated, it gives CSVERQGFEAFF. This chain uses TRBV29-1 with TRBJ1-1; D perhaps matches TRBD1 (5 bases). CDR1 is SQVTM and CDR2 is ANQGSEA in the germline V gene. Trimming shortened V by 2 bases and J by 7 bases, and 11 bases separated the two germline ends. The CDR3 extends over 12 amino acids.

This chain connects TRBV4-2 to TRBJ2-5; 8 bases match TRBD2. Germline trimming cut 1 base from V and 1 base from J; bases unmatched to any gene: 11. This CDR3 has 18 residues. Germline values: CDR1 LGHNA, CDR2 YNFKEQ. DNA of the CDR3: TGTGCCAGCAGCCAAGCCCCCCAATCGGGGGGGCTCCAAGAGACCCAGTACTTC. Translation gives CASSQAPQSGGLQETQYF.